This TCR beta chain came from a study of T cells in Graves' hyperthyroidism and ophthalmopathy. It was less than 13 ml of fresh peripheral blood that supplied the PBMCs. The source material, RNA transcripts, was used to amplify TCR beta CDR3 regions. Researchers ran a first-round RT-PCR on the TCR CDR3 using the HTBI primer set. One entry per CDR3 protein results from TCRdb running MiXCR on the multiplex PCR reads. The sample lists hundreds of thousands of distinct CDR3 sequences, over 11% occurring once. The ends were cut back, 2 bases at V and 0 bases at J, with 11 bases in the middle. The CDR3 length is 15 residues. CDR1 and CDR2 (germline): GTSNPN, SVGIG (reference sequence).

The TCR was taken from a woman in her 30s with Graves' hyperthyroidism. This chain joins TRBV30 and TRBJ1-3, with D possibly TRBD1 on 6 matching bases. Sequences were obtained from blood. CDR3 sequence: CAWSRDTLSGNTIYF. For the CDR3, the DNA is TGTGCCTGGAGTAGGGACACCCTCTCTGGAAACACCATATATTTT. Full variable domain (missing parts from reference TRBV30 and TRBJ1-3): SQTIHQWPATLVQPVGSPLSLECTVEGTSNPNLYWYRQAAGRGLQLLFYSVGIGQISSEVPQNLSASRPQDRQFILSSKKLLLSDSGFYLCAWSRDTLSGNTIYFGEGSWLTVV.